The entry below describes one T cell receptor (beta chain). The antigen is not known. The data originate from a study of cytomegalovirus exposure and HLA in healthy donors. Study outcomes and limitations: Altogether, 160 or so TCR beta chains were recorded as cytomegalovirus-associated.

From germline, CDR1 is SGHRS and CDR2 YFSETQ. The V end lost 2 bases, the J end lost 5 bases, and 14 bases lay between the germline ends. This CDR3 spans 14 amino acids. Repertoires were generated with immunoSEQ multiplex PCR, while TCRdb's copy carries only in-frame clones and drops some. The sample carries about 150,000 clones, around 84% recorded once. The sequence was obtained from a human donor in good health. The specimen sequenced was PBMCs. The chain recombines TRBV5-1 with TRBJ2-7; tentatively, D is TRBD1 (6 bases). CDR3 sequence (DNA): TGCGCCAGCAGCTTACTGGGGGACACACACGAGCAGTACTTC. Protein product: CASSLLGDTHEQYF.